What follows describes a single TCR beta chain. These data are taken from a study of blood T cell repertoires in COVID-19. At the level of the study: PBMCs, B-cell-depleted T cells, or T cells provided the cDNA or gDNA that made up the material.

Original data processing: Researchers report that nucleated cell counts were estimated from reference gene primer amplification. Profiled with immunoSEQ multiplex PCR; TCRdb holds only in-frame clones, not every one. The D gene and trimming were derived from the DNA, and the V and J assignments and clone size from that table. Of about 190,000 clones listed, roughly nine tenths are singletons. Germline values: CDR1 MNHEY, CDR2 SMNVEV (reference sequence). The ends lost 5 bases at V and 5 bases at J; junction bases unmatched: 4. This CDR3 has 15 amino acids. The sequence was collected from a man aged 30 to 39 with acute or convalescent COVID-19. Input material: peripheral blood. The chain recombines TRBV27 with TRBJ2-2, with 11 bases lining up with TRBD2. The CDR3 DNA follows: TGTGCCAGCAGTCTAGCGGGAGGTAGAACCGGGGAGCTGTTTTTT. Its protein is CASSLAGGRTGELFF.